The 23 T cell receptor beta chains in this list originate from one sample, sequenced in a study of control samples from healthy donors and cancer patients. Sequencing was performed with immunoSEQ multiplex PCR; in TCRdb, only in-frame clones are kept and a portion is missing. This table has tens of thousands of clones, around 81% appearing once. Specimen: blood. The receptors originated from a young man in good health.

V gene TRBV9 combines with J gene TRBJ2-7; TRBD1 is a possible D gene (6 bases). This CDR3 comprises 14 residues. The germline V gene encodes CDR1 SGDLS and CDR2 YYNGEE. V lost 3 bases to trimming and J lost 0 bases, with 10 bases between them. The CDR3 here is CASSATGPSYEQYF. CDR3 DNA sequence: TGTGCCAGCAGCGCGACAGGTCCCTCCTACGAGCAGTACTTC.

The V gene is TRBV20-1, the J gene TRBJ2-5; 8 bases fit TRBD2. CDR3 length equals 14 residues. Per germline, CDR1 DFQATT and CDR2 SNEGSKA (reference sequence). Unmatched junction bases numbered 6, after V lost 3 bases and J lost 3 bases. The CDR3 region has the DNA TGCAGTGCTAGTTCCAGCGGGAGCAAAGAGACCCAGTACTTC. Its translation is CSASSSGSKETQYF.

This clone was counted a single time. The V gene is TRBV6-1, the J gene TRBJ1-2; TRBD1 aligns across 9 bases. The CDR3 loop spans 15 amino acids. V trimming: 1 base; J trimming: 8 bases; junction bases outside the gene matches: 8. Germline values: CDR1 MNHNS, CDR2 SASEGT. CDR3 in amino acids: CASSEGAGTGRGYTF. CDR3 in DNA: TGTGCCAGCAGTGAAGGTGCCGGGACAGGGCGAGGCTACACCTTC.

The V call is TRBV5-1, the J call TRBJ2-7, with 10 bases lining up with TRBD1. Germline-derived CDR1 and CDR2 are SGHRS and YFSETQ. The CDR3 totals 14 residues. The V gene end was trimmed by 3 bases and the J gene end by 3 bases; junction bases not matched to a gene: 3. The CDR3 reads CASSWDRGNYEQYF. In DNA, the CDR3 is TGCGCCAGCAGCTGGGACAGGGGTAACTACGAGCAGTACTTC.

The rearrangement links TRBV28 to TRBJ1-5; weak D call: TRBD1 (6 bases). V lost 10 bases to trimming and J lost 7 bases, with 17 bases between them. Germline V gene lookup returns CDR1 MDHEN and CDR2 SYDVKM. The CDR3 has 13 residues. CDR3 nucleotides: TGTGCCACCCTCGGGGGGCGAGAACAGCCCCAGCATTTT. Translation gives CATLGGREQPQHF.

Of note for this clone: This sample also contains other DNA sequences that code for the same CDR3. V is TRBV7-9 and J is TRBJ2-1; D ambiguous. The ends were cut back, 5 bases at V and 0 bases at J, with 8 bases in the middle. This CDR3 has 14 amino acids. Germline lookup yields CDR1 SEHNR and CDR2 FQNEAQ (reference sequence). CDR3 loop: CASSPASSYNEQFF. CDR3 DNA sequence: TGTGCCAGCAGCCCAGCCAGCTCCTACAATGAGCAGTTCTTC.

This clone was recorded once. The chain couples TRBV19 to TRBJ2-7; TRBD1 is a possible D gene (6 bases). V was clipped by 6 bases and J by 0 bases, with 15 bases between them. This CDR3 has 15 residues. Germline CDR1 reads LNHDA; CDR2 reads SQIVND (reference sequence). This CDR3 is CASSRTAKSSYEQYF. In DNA, the CDR3 is TGTGCCAGTAGCCGGACAGCGAAAAGCTCCTACGAGCAGTACTTC.

The chain uses TRBV5-1 and TRBJ2-7; D remains ambiguous. The V gene lost 5 bases and the J gene lost 4 bases, with 16 bases spanning the gap. Looked up from germline, CDR1 is SGHRS and CDR2 is YFSETQ. CDR3 length: 14 amino acids. CDR3 sequence reads: CASSDPKNSYEQYF. In DNA form, the CDR3 reads TGCGCCAGCAGTGACCCAAAAAACAGTTACGAGCAGTACTTC.

This clone was seen only once. The chain is built from TRBV10-3 and TRBJ1-6; TRBD1 might be the D (6 bases). Germline V gene data show CDR1 as ENHRY and CDR2 as SYGVKD. The V gene lost 3 bases and the J gene lost 7 bases, with 13 bases spanning the gap. The CDR3 length is 15 residues. CDR3 residues: CAISDSGHPNSPLHF. The CDR3 region has the DNA TGTGCCATCAGTGACTCGGGACATCCCAATTCACCCCTCCACTTT.

This chain links TRBV10-1 with TRBJ2-7, with D perhaps matching TRBD1 (6 bases). CDR1 and CDR2 from the germline V gene are WNHNN and SYGVQD (reference sequence). The ends were cut back, 0 bases at V and 4 bases at J, with 7 bases in the middle. The CDR3 sequence is 13 residues long. CDR3 DNA: TGCGCCAGCAGTGAGTCGGACAGTTACGAGCAGTACTTC. Protein: CASSESDSYEQYF.

The V gene is TRBV6-2 or TRBV6-3, the J gene TRBJ1-6, with D possibly matching TRBD1 (5 bases). Trimming cost V 4 bases and J 6 bases, with 7 bases left between them. The CDR3 sequence is 13 residues long. From germline, CDR1 is MNHEY and CDR2 SVGEGT. Here the CDR3 DNA reads TGTGCCAGCAGTTGGGGCGTTAATTCACCCCTCCACTTT. This translates into CASSWGVNSPLHF.

CDR3 in DNA: TGTGCCAGCAGCTCAACAAGGGGGCAGAATGAGCAGTTCTTC. It specifies CASSSTRGQNEQFF. The chain uses TRBV7-3 and TRBJ2-1, with TRBD1 matching over 7 bases. The V segment lost 4 bases and the J segment 7 bases; nucleotides outside the gene matches: 7. The CDR3 is 14 amino acids. Germline values: CDR1 SGHTA, CDR2 FQGTGA.

This rearrangement joins TRBV7-6 to TRBJ2-7, with 7 bases identical to TRBD1. This CDR3 contains 14 residues. The V and J ends lost 0 bases and 7 bases, in that order; junction bases with no gene match: 6. CDR1 SGHVS and CDR2 FNYEAQ come from the germline V gene. The CDR3 nucleotides read TGTGCCAGCAGCTTAGCAGGGGGACAGCCGGAGCAGTACTTC. The encoded protein is CASSLAGGQPEQYF.

Only a few counts were recorded for this clone. The genes are TRBV7-9 and TRBJ2-7; tentatively, D is TRBD1 (6 bases). The CDR3 covers 17 residues. CDR1 and CDR2 (germline): SEHNR, FQNEAQ (reference sequence). The ends were cut back, 5 bases at V and 0 bases at J, with 20 bases in the middle. The CDR3 loop reads CASSEGPTGVYSYEQYF. The CDR3, as DNA: TGTGCCAGCAGCGAGGGGCCGACAGGCGTTTACTCCTACGAGCAGTACTTC. Filled out from reference TRBV7-9 and TRBJ2-7, the complete variable domain reads DTGVSQNPRHKITKRGQNVTFRCDPISEHNRLYWYRQTLGQGPEFLTYFQNEAQLEKSRLLSDRFSAERPKGSFSTLEIQRTEQGDSAMYLCASSEGPTGVYSYEQYFGPGTRLTVT.

The chain joins TRBV7-9 to TRBJ2-2; 9 positions agree with TRBD1. The CDR3 sequence is 16 residues long. After removal of 5 bases from V and 0 bases from J, the junction contained 4 bases not matched to a gene. From germline, CDR1 is SEHNR and CDR2 FQNEAQ (reference sequence). The CDR3: CASSRGTGPNTGELFF. CDR3 bases: TGTGCCAGCAGCAGGGGGACAGGGCCGAACACCGGGGAGCTGTTTTTT.

V gene TRBV10-3 combines with J gene TRBJ1-2, with D perhaps matching TRBD1 (6 bases). The CDR3 has 14 amino acids. Between the trimmed V and J ends, which lost 11 bases and 2 bases, there was a span of 18 bases. Per germline, CDR1 ENHRY and CDR2 SYGVKD. In DNA form, the CDR3 reads TGTGCCGCCGCAGAAGGGGGGCTAAACTATGGCTACACCTTC. It yields the protein CAAAEGGLNYGYTF.

The chain carries TRBV6-5 and TRBJ2-3, with D tentatively TRBD1 (6 bases). The V and J ends lost 0 bases and 6 bases respectively, with 10 bases between them. Germline V gene sequence: CDR1 MNHEY, CDR2 SVGAGI. This CDR3 is 14 amino acids long. The CDR3 DNA is TGTGCCAGCAGTTACTCAGGGACATCGGATACGCAGTATTTT. Translating gives CASSYSGTSDTQYF.

This clone has a handful of counts. The chain carries TRBV19 and TRBJ1-1, with D uncertain. This CDR3 is built from 14 residues. V shed 2 bases and J shed 5 bases, with 12 bases lying between them. Germline values: CDR1 LNHDA, CDR2 SQIVND (reference sequence). The CDR3 region is CASSITLGLTEAFF. The CDR3 region has the DNA TGTGCCAGTAGTATAACGCTGGGGTTGACTGAAGCTTTCTTT.

The V gene is TRBV5-1, the J gene TRBJ2-3; 10 bases align to TRBD2. With 4 bases clipped from V and 7 bases from J, the junction kept 9 bases outside the gene matches. The CDR3 length is 15 residues. In germline, CDR1 is SGHRS, CDR2 YFSETQ. This CDR3 is CASSVSGGGENTQYF. The CDR3 nucleotides read TGCGCCAGCAGCGTGAGCGGGGGGGGCGAGAATACGCAGTATTTT.

This clone was seen a single time. The V gene is TRBV19, the J gene TRBJ2-3; 10 positions match TRBD2. After removal of 5 bases from V and 3 bases from J, the junction contained 8 bases not matched to a gene. Germline CDR1 and CDR2: LNHDA and SQIVND (reference sequence). The CDR3 runs 16 residues. As DNA, the CDR3 is TGTGCCAGTAGTCTCCCAGCGGGGGGGCAGACAGATACGCAGTATTTT. Translation: CASSLPAGGQTDTQYF.

The chain couples TRBV3-1 (or the pseudogene TRBV3-2) to TRBJ1-2; 8 bases are a match to TRBD1. Germline-derived CDR1 and CDR2 are LGHDT and YNNKEL (reference sequence). V shed 1 base and J 5 bases; nucleotides not matched to a gene: 3. CDR3 length: 14 amino acids. The CDR3 spells CASSQGTGWYGYTF. Here the CDR3 DNA reads TGTGCCAGCAGCCAAGGGACAGGGTGGTATGGCTACACCTTC.

This clone was seen a single time. In nucleotides, the CDR3 is TGTGCCAGCAGTTACATCGTCAGCTCTAACTATGGCTACACCTTC. This translates into CASSYIVSSNYGYTF. This chain joins TRBV6-5 and TRBJ1-2; D unclear. V was shortened by 2 bases and J by 0 bases, with 10 bases between the two germline ends. From germline, CDR1 is MNHEY and CDR2 SVGAGI. CDR3 length equals 15 residues.

The chain employs TRBV30 and TRBJ1-1, with a tentative D call TRBD1 (5 bases). CDR3 length equals 15 residues. The V end lost 7 bases, the J end lost 1 base, and 19 bases lay between the germline ends. Germline V gene data show CDR1 as GTSNPN and CDR2 as SVGIG (reference sequence). The CDR3 here is CASRSRGTRNTEAFF. CDR3 nucleotide sequence: TGTGCCTCCCGAAGCCGGGGGACTCGGAACACTGAAGCTTTCTTT.